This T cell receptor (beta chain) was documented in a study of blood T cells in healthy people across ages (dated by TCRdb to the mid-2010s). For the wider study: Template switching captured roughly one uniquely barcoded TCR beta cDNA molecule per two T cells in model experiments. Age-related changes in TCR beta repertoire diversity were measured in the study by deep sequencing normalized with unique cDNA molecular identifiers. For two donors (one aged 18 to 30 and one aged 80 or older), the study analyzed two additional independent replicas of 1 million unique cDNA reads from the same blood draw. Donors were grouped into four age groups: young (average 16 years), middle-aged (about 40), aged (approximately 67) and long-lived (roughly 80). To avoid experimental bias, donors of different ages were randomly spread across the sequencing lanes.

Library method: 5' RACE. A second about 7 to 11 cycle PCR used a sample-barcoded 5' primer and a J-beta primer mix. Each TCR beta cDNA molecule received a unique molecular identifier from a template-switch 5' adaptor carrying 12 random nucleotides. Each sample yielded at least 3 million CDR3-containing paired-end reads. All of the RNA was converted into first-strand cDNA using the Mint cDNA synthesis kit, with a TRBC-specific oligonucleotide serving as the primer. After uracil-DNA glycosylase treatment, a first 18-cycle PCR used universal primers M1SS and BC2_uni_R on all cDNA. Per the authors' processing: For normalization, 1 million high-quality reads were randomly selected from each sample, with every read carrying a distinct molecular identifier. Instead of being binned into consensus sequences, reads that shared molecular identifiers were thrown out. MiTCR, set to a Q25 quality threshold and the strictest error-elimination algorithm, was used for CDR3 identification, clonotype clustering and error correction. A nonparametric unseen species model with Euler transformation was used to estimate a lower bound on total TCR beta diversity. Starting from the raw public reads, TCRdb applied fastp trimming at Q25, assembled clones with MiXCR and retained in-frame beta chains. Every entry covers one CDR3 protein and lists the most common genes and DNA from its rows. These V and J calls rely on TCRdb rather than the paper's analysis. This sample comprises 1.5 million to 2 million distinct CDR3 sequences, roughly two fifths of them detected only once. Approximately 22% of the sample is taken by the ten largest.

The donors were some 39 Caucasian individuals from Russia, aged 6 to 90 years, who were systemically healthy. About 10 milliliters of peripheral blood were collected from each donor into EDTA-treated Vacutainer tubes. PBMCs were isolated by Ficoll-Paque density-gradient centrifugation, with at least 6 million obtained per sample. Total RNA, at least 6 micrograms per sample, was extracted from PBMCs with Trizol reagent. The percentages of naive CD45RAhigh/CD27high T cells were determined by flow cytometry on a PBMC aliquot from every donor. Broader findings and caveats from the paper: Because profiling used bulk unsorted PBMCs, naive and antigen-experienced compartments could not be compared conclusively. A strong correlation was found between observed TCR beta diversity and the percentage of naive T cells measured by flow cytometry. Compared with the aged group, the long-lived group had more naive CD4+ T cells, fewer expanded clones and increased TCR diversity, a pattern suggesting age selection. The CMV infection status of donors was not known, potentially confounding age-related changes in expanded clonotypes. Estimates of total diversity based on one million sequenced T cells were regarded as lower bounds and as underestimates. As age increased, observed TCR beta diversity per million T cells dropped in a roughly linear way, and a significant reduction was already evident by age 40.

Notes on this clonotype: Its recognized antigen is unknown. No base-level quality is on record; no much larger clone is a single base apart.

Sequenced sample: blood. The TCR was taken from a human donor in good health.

Here is the DNA: TGTGCCAGCAGTTCGATGGCGGAGACCAGCACAGATACGCAGTATTTT. Its coded protein is CASSSMAETSTDTQYF. This sequence uses TRBV6-2 or TRBV6-3 and TRBJ2-3; the D gene cannot be named for sure. Taken from cysteine to phenylalanine, the CDR3 has 16 residues. The sequence is cut down to CDR3 DNA, 48 bases in frame from base 1. Reading the germline V gene gives CDR1 MNHEY and CDR2 SVGEGT. V loses 4 bases, J loses 0 bases, and the germline ends lie 14 bases apart.